Listed below are T cell receptor beta chains from one sample, sequenced in a study of cytomegalovirus exposure and HLA in healthy donors. The protocol was immunoSEQ multiplex PCR, while the TCRdb copy is restricted to in-frame clones and leaves out a portion. This repertoire shows around 120,000 clones, 60% to 85% found once; its top ten account for approximately 1%. Sequenced sample: PBMCs. The receptors derive from a human donor in good health. Each CDR3 is given with its conserved first and last residue. A D gene is named only where the DNA matches it firmly. Part of the rows lack a size; the others show once, few, many or a class for expanded clones.

j_call | v_call | d_call | clone_size | cdr3_aa | cdr3_nt
TRBJ1-1 | TRBV7-9 | . | . | CASSLETASNTEAFF | TGTGCCAGCAGCTTAGAAACAGCTTCGAACACTGAAGCTTTCTTT
TRBJ1-5 | TRBV27 | TRBD1 | . | CASSLSGQGGSNQPQHF | TGTGCCAGCAGTTTATCGGGACAGGGCGGTAGCAATCAGCCCCAGCATTTT
TRBJ1-2 | TRBV2 | TRBD1 | few | CASRSPGQRSGGYTF | TGTGCCAGCAGATCACCGGGACAGAGGTCTGGTGGCTACACCTTC
TRBJ2-7 | TRBV5-1 | . | . | CASSLNAGRIDEQYF | TGCGCCAGCAGCTTGAATGCGGGGAGAATCGACGAGCAGTACTTC
TRBJ1-5 | TRBV4-1 | . | few | CASSQAPGNQPQHF | TGCGCCAGCAGCCAAGCCCCCGGCAATCAGCCCCAGCATTTT
TRBJ2-2 | TRBV11-3 | . | . | CASSYSREAGELFF | TGTGCCAGCAGCTACAGCAGGGAGGCCGGGGAGCTGTTTTTT
TRBJ2-7 | TRBV5-1 | . | . | CASSLEHEQYF | TGCGCCAGCAGCTTAGAGCACGAGCAGTACTTC
TRBJ2-2 | TRBV28 | TRBD2 | . | CASSPGGMNTGELFF | TGTGCCAGCAGCCCCGGGGGGATGAACACCGGGGAGCTGTTTTTT
TRBJ2-1 | TRBV27 | . | . | CASSPWDTYNEQFF | TGTGCCAGCAGTCCATGGGACACATACAATGAGCAGTTCTTC
TRBJ1-5 | TRBV6-5 | . | . | CASRRALDQPQHF | TGTGCCAGCAGAAGAGCATTGGATCAGCCCCAGCATTTT
TRBJ2-1 | TRBV5-4 | TRBD2 | . | CASYDGTSVPNEQFF | TGTGCCAGCTATGATGGGACTAGCGTTCCGAATGAGCAGTTCTTC
TRBJ2-5 | TRBV19 | . | . | CASSGGPKETQYF | TGTGCCAGTAGCGGGGGTCCGAAAGAGACCCAGTACTTC
TRBJ2-3 | TRBV10-3 | TRBD2 | . | CAISRGADTQYF | TGTGCCATCAGCCGGGGGGCAGATACGCAGTATTTT
TRBJ1-1 | TRBV14 | TRBD1 | . | CASSQEQGLANTEAFF | TGTGCCAGCAGCCAAGAACAGGGGCTGGCGAACACTGAAGCTTTCTTT
TRBJ2-7 | TRBV5-8 | . | . | CASSSDYSYEQYF | TGTGCCAGCAGCTCTGACTACTCCTACGAGCAGTACTTC
TRBJ1-2 | TRBV11-2 | . | once | CASSLDLSYYGYTF | TGTGCCAGCAGCTTAGATCTAAGCTACTATGGCTACACCTTC
TRBJ2-3 | TRBV7-3 | . | . | CASSLTGGLRDTQYF | TGTGCCAGCAGCTTAACGGGGGGGCTCAGAGATACGCAGTATTTT
TRBJ2-3 | TRBV11-2 | TRBD1 | . | CASSLDTGGPDTQYF | TGTGCCAGCAGCCTTGACACAGGGGGGCCAGATACGCAGTATTTT
TRBJ2-5 | TRBV6-6 | . | . | CASSYSRSRGETQYF | TGTGCCAGCAGTTACTCGAGATCCAGGGGAGAGACCCAGTACTTC
TRBJ2-5 | TRBV7-2 | TRBD1 | . | CASSLAAWDRKYF | TGTGCCAGCAGCTTAGCGGCCTGGGACAGGAAGTACTTC
TRBJ2-1 | TRBV7-2 | TRBD2 | . | CASSPTSGRYNEQFF | TGTGCCAGCAGCCCTACTAGCGGACGATACAATGAGCAGTTCTTC
TRBJ2-7 | TRBV6-6 | TRBD1 | . | CASSLDRGSLYEQYF | TGTGCCAGCAGCCTGGACAGGGGATCCCTGTACGAGCAGTACTTC
TRBJ2-5 | TRBV5-4 | . | . | CASSPTEGRETQYF | TGTGCCAGCAGCCCAACGGAGGGTAGAGAGACCCAGTACTTC
TRBJ2-7 | TRBV2 | . | . | CVSHDGSSYEQYF | TGTGTCAGCCACGACGGGAGCTCCTACGAGCAGTACTTC
TRBJ2-1 | TRBV28 | . | . | CASSLRGDEQFF | TGTGCCAGCAGTTTGCGGGGCGATGAGCAGTTCTTC
TRBJ1-4 | TRBV18 | TRBD1 | . | CASSPPGRGREKLFF | TGTGCCAGCTCACCACCGGGCAGGGGGCGAGAAAAACTGTTTTTT
TRBJ1-2 | TRBV28 | . | . | CASSSGREYGYTF | TGTGCCAGCAGCTCGGGGAGGGAGTATGGCTACACCTTC
TRBJ2-5 | TRBV19 | . | . | CASSKQELAGQTQYF | TGTGCCAGTAGTAAACAGGAACTAGCTGGGCAGACCCAGTACTTC
TRBJ2-1 | TRBV11-3 | TRBD2 | . | CASSSKTSGGLEQFF | TGTGCCAGCAGCTCTAAGACTAGCGGGGGGTTGGAGCAGTTCTTC
TRBJ2-1 | TRBV25-1 | . | . | CASSDYSYNEQFF | TGTGCCAGCAGTGATTATTCCTACAATGAGCAGTTCTTC